The present entry profiles one T cell receptor beta chain with its context. Many counts were recorded for this clonotype. No antigen is known for it. It has no much larger one-base neighbor in the sample; base qualities were not kept. The germline ends are 4 bases apart after V is trimmed by 1 base and J by 0 bases. Reading from cysteine to phenylalanine, the CDR3 counts 14 amino acids. The kept DNA is CDR3 alone, 42 bases in frame from the first base. Patients with ophthalmopathy had moderately to severely active disease, with a Clinical Activity Score of 3 or more, a NOSPECS grade of 4 or more, and a disease duration of less than 3 months. Patients were excluded if they had other autoimmune diseases, uncontrolled infections, pregnancy or lactation. Diagnosis relied on clinical symptoms, serum thyroxine, TRAb, thyroid ultrasound and orbital computed tomography. Using Ficoll-Paque density gradient centrifugation, PBMCs were isolated from 10 ml of fresh peripheral blood. Total RNA was extracted with Trizol reagent and quality-checked on an Agilent 2100 Bioanalyzer.

The source of the sample is a study of Graves' ophthalmopathy and Graves' hyperthyroidism (dated by TCRdb to 2017 to 2018). Some background on the complete study: Peripheral blood samples were taken at the time of initial diagnosis, before any treatment was given. The study used TCR beta repertoire signatures to distinguish Graves' ophthalmopathy from Graves' hyperthyroidism and to predict progression to ophthalmopathy. In total, under 150 blood samples were TCR-sequenced: fewer than 50 ophthalmopathy, over 70 hyperthyroidism and approximately 17 hyperthyroidism-to-ophthalmopathy patients. To explore V-J signatures that separate ophthalmopathy from hyperthyroidism, a discovery set of about 98 patients was enrolled, consisting of roughly 45 with ophthalmopathy and under 65 with stable hyperthyroidism. An independent validation cohort was composed of 18 hyperthyroidism patients and some 16 patients who later progressed from hyperthyroidism to ophthalmopathy. In six hyperthyroidism patients, the T-cell repertoire of thyroid tissue was compared with the T-cell repertoire of blood. Following sampling, methimazole starting at 30 mg daily was administered to hyperthyroidism patients, and high-dose intravenous methylprednisolone was administered to ophthalmopathy patients. The 95 to 100 discovery patients were randomly divided into training and test sets at a 7:3 ratio.

For repertoire sequencing, TCR beta CDR3 regions were amplified from RNA transcripts. The first round of RT-PCR was done with HTBI primers and the Qiagen OneStep RT-PCR kit, and was followed by a second round of multiplex PCR, then size selection and purification. The libraries underwent paired-end sequencing with 100 bp reads on an Illumina HiSeq2000. Per the source publication's procedure: SOAPnuke was used to process the reads, removing any read that contained adapters or uncalled bases, had a mean Phred below 15, or lacked an exact match to the constant primer or identifier. COPE v1.2.5 was used to merge high-quality paired reads. Each unique nucleotide sequence was treated as a clonotype, and MiTCR v1.1 was used to align the clonotypes to the IMGT TRB V, D and J references. The analysis was limited to V-J combinations with a frequency above 0.0001, which together covered roughly 99% of the repertoires. For each V-J combination, a TCR clonal expansion and chaos score was defined as F50 clonal expansion divided by the chaos observed in the TCRdist matrix. Features were reduced by Welch's t-statistics and random forest to over 10 V-J combinations, which fed a naive Bayes classifier. Thyroid-blood repertoire similarity was quantified with the Morisita-Horn index. TCRdb reprocessed the public reads (quality trimming at Q25 with fastp, clone calling with MiXCR) and kept in-frame beta chains. Each CDR3 protein appears once, grouped with its most common genes and DNA. The authors' filters were not applied to this entry. The table for this sample lists approximately 460,000 distinct CDR3 sequences; over 13% of them were counted only once. The top ten clonotypes cover about 10% of the sample.

Paper-wide results and their limitations: No statistical method was used to predetermine the sample size, and group allocation was not hidden from the investigators. Most of the expanded thyroid clonotypes with a frequency above 0.001 were also detected in blood, and it was suggested that the thyroid immune response may be reflected by blood repertoires. In cross-validation, the 13-signature model distinguished ophthalmopathy from stable hyperthyroidism with 87.88% sensitivity and about 81% specificity, while in the test set the corresponding values were about 80% and 75%. In validation, the model predicted ophthalmopathy progression with about 64% sensitivity and 72.22% specificity; some twelve predicted patients were CT-confirmed with GO in a median of around 6 months.

Source material: blood. In this chain, TRBV12-3 or TRBV12-4 is recombined with TRBJ1-5; no D gene is confidently identified. This receptor was identified in a woman aged 30 to 39 with Graves' ophthalmopathy. Donor details come from another sample of the same person, matched by shared clones. The CDR3 region reads CASSLVYSNQPQHF. The base sequence is TGTGCCAGCAGTTTAGTATATAGCAATCAGCCCCAGCATTTT.